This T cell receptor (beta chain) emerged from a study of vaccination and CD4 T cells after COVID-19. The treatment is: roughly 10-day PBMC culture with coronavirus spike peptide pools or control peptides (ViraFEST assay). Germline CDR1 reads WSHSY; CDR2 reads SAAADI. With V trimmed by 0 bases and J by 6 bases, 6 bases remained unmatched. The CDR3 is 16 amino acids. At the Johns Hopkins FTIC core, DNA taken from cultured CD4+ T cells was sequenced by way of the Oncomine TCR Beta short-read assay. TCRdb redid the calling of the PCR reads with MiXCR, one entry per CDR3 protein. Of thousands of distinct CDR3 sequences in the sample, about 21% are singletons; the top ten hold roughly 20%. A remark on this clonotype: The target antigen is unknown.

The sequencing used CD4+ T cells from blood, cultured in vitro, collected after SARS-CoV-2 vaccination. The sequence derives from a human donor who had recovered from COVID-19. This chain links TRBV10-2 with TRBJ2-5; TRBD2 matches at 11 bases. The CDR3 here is CASSESSGGGKKTQYF. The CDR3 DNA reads TGCGCCAGCAGTGAGTCTAGCGGGGGGGGTAAGAAGACCCAGTACTTC.